This entry lists 4 T cell receptor beta chains sequenced from one sample in a study of T cells in Graves' hyperthyroidism and ophthalmopathy (dated by TCRdb to the late 2010s). Libraries were constructed by multiplex PCR. TCRdb lists the instrument as Illumina HiSeq 2000. The TCR beta CDR3 regions were amplified from the RNA transcripts. The first round of RT-PCR for the TCR CDR3 was performed with the HTBI primer set and the Qiagen OneStep RT-PCR kit. The public reads were run again by TCRdb, first through fastp at Q25 and then through MiXCR, and only productive beta chains were kept. Merged by CDR3 protein, the rows form single entries marked with the most common genes and DNA. This sample is represented by 500,000 to 650,000 distinct CDR3 sequences; roughly 15% of them were singletons. The ten largest clones take up around an eighth of the sample. The material sequenced was blood. The receptors shown here come from a woman aged 50 to 65 with Graves' ophthalmopathy.

This clonotype was found many times. V usage is TRBV14 and J usage is TRBJ1-2; 7 bases agree with TRBD1. Germline loops: CDR1 SGHDN, CDR2 FVKESK. V trimming: 0 bases; J trimming: 5 bases; junction bases outside the gene matches: 6. The CDR3 has 15 amino acids. CDR3 region: CASSQDLQGWYGYTF. The CDR3, as DNA: TGTGCCAGCAGCCAAGACCTACAGGGGTGGTATGGCTACACCTTC.

The table lists this clonotype with many counts. J is TRBJ2-3 and V is TRBV28; 7 bases match TRBD2. V gave up 1 base and J gave up 5 bases; unmatched junction bases: 3. The germline V gene encodes CDR1 MDHEN and CDR2 SYDVKM. The CDR3 is made up of 14 amino acids. In DNA form, the CDR3 reads TGTGCCAGCAGTTTATTGCCGGGAGGAGATACGCAGTATTTT. It encodes CASSLLPGGDTQYF.

This clonotype has ten or more counts. The V gene is TRBV11-3, the J gene TRBJ2-3; D is uncertain. Germline values: CDR1 SGHNT, CDR2 YENEEA. This CDR3 region has 15 residues. V dropped 0 bases and J dropped 6 bases, with 13 bases sitting between them. CDR3 nucleotides: TGTGCCAGCAGCTTAGATCCGAGAGCGTCGGATACGCAGTATTTT. It is translated as CASSLDPRASDTQYF.

The table lists this clonotype with many counts. The chain links TRBV7-9 to TRBJ1-1, with D unresolved. Trimming took off 1 base at V and 5 bases at J, with 11 bases between the two ends. In germline, CDR1 is SEHNR, CDR2 FQNEAQ (reference sequence). The CDR3 contains 14 residues. The CDR3 nucleotides read TGTGCCAGCAGCTTAGGGTCGGGTGAGACTGAAGCTTTCTTT. It yields the protein CASSLGSGETEAFF.